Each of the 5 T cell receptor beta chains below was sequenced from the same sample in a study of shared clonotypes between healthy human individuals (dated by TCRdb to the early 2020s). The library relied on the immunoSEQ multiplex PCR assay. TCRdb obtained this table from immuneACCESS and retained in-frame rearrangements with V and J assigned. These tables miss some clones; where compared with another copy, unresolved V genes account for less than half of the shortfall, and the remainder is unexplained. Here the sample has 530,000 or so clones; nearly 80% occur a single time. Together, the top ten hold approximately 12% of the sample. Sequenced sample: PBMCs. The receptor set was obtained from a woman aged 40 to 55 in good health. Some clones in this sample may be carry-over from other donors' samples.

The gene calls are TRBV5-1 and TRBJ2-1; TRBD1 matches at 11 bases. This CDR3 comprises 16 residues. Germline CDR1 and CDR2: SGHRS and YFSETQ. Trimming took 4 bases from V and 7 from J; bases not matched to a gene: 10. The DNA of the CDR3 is TGCGCCAGCAGCCGGACAGGGGGCTTGTTGGGGAATGAGCAGTTCTTC. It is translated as CASSRTGGLLGNEQFF. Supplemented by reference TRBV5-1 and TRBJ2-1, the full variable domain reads KAGVTQTPRYLIKTRGQQVTLSCSPISGHRSVSWYQQTPGQGLQFLFEYFSETQRNKGNFPGRFSGRQFSNSRSEMNVSTLELGDSALYLCASSRTGGLLGNEQFFGPGTRLTVL.

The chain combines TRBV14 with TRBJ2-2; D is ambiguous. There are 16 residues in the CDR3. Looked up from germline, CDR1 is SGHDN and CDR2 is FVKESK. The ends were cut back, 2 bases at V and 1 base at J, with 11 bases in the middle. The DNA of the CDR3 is TGTGCCAGCAGCCAACTTAGCACCGAGAACACCGGGGAGCTGTTTTTT. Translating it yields CASSQLSTENTGELFF. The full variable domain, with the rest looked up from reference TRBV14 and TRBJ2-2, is EAGVTQFPSHSVIEKGQTVTLRCDPISGHDNLYWYRRVMGKEIKFLLHFVKESKQDESGMPNNRFLAERTGGTYSTLKVQPAELEDSGVYFCASSQLSTENTGELFFGEGSRLTVL.

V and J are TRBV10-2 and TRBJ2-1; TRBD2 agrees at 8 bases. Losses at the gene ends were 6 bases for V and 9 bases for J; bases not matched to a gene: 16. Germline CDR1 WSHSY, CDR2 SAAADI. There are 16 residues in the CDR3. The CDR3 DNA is TGCGCCAGCAGGAGGGACCTAGCGGGTGGGGGGGCTGAGCAGTTCTTC. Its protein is CASRRDLAGGGAEQFF.

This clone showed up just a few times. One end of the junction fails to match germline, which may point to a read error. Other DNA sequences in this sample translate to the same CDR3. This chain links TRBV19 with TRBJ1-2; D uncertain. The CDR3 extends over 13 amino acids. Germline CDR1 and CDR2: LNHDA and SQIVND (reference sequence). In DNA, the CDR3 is TGCGCCAGTAGTGCCGACACTCTAGGTGGCTACACCTTC. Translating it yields CASSADTLGGYTF.

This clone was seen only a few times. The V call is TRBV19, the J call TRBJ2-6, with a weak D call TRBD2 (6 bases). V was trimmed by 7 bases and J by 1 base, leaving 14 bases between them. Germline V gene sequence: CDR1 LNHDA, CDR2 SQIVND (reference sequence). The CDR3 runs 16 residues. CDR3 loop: CASTLDGGSGANVLTF. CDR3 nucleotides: TGTGCCAGTACCCTTGACGGGGGTTCTGGGGCCAACGTCCTGACTTTC.